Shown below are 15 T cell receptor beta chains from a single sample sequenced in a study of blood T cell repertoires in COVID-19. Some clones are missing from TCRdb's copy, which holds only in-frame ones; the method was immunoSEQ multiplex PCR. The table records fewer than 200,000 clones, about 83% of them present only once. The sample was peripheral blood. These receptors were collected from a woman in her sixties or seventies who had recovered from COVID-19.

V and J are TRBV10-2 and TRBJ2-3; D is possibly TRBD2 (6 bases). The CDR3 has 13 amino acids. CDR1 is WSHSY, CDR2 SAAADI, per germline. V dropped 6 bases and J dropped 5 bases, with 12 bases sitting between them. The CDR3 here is CASRGGVVDTQYF. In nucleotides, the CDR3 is TGCGCCAGCAGGGGCGGGGTCGTAGATACGCAGTATTTT.

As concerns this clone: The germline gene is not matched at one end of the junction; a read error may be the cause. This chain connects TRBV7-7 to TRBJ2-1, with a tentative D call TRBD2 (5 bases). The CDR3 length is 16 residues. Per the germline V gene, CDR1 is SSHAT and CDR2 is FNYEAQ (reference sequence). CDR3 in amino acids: CASSLALAGRYNEQFF. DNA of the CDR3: TGTGCTAGCAGCTTAGCGTTGGCGGGCCGCTACAATGAGCAGTTCTTC.

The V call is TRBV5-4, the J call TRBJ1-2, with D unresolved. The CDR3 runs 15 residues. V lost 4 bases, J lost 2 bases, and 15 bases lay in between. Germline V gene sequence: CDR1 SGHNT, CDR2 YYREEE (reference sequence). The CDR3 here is CASSMPGVGNYGYTF. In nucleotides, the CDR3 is TGTGCCAGCAGCATGCCCGGGGTGGGGAACTATGGCTACACCTTC.

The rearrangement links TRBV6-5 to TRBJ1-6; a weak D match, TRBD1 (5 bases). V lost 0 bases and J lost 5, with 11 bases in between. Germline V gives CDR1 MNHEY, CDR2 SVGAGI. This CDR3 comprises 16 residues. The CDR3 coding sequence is TGTGCCAGCAGTTACTCGTCAGGGTCCGATAATTCACCCCTCCACTTT. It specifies CASSYSSGSDNSPLHF.

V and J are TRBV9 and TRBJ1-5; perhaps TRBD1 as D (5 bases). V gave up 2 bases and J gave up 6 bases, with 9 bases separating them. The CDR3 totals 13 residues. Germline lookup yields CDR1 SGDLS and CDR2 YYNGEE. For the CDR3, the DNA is TGTGCCAGCAGCGTGGGCGGGGGTCAGCCCCAGCATTTT. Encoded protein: CASSVGGGQPQHF. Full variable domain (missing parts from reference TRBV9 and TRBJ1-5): DSGVTQTPKHLITATGQRVTLRCSPRSGDLSVYWYQQSLDQGLQFLIQYYNGEERAKGNILERFSAQQFPDLHSELNLSSLELGDSALYFCASSVGGGQPQHFGDGTRLSIL.

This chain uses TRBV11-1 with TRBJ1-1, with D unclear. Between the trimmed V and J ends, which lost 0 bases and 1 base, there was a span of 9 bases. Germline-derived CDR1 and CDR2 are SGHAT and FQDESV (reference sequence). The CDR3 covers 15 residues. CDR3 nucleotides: TGTGCCAGCAGCTTAGCGTCCCTCTCGAACACTGAAGCTTTCTTT. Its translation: CASSLASLSNTEAFF. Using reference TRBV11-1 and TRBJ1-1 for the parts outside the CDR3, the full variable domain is EAEVAQSPRYKITEKSQAVAFWCDPISGHATLYWYRQILGQGPELLVQFQDESVVDDSQLPKDRFSAERLKGVDSTLKIQPAELGDSAMYLCASSLASLSNTEAFFGQGTRLTVV.

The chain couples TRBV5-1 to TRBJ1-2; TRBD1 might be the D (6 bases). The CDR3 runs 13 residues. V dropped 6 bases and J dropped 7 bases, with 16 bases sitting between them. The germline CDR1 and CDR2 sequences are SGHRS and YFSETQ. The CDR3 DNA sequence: TGCGCCAGCACCCCAGGGGATTACGGTGGCTACACCTTC. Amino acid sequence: CASTPGDYGGYTF.

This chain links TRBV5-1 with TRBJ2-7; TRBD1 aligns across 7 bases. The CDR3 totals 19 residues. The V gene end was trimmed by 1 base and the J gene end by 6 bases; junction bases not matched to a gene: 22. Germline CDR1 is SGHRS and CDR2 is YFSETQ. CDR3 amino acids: CASSLMVENRGRSTGEQYF. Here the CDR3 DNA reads TGCGCCAGCAGCTTGATGGTTGAGAACAGGGGAAGGAGTACAGGCGAGCAGTACTTC.

The CDR3 region is CASSLMAWTSGTSYNEQFF. Here the CDR3 DNA reads TGTGCCAGCAGCTTAATGGCCTGGACTAGCGGGACCTCCTACAATGAGCAGTTCTTC. The rearrangement joins TRBV7-3 to TRBJ2-1; the match to TRBD2 covers 12 bases. CDR1 SGHTA and CDR2 FQGTGA come from the germline V gene. Losses at the gene ends were 1 base for V and 0 bases for J; bases not matched to a gene: 7. The CDR3 spans 19 residues.

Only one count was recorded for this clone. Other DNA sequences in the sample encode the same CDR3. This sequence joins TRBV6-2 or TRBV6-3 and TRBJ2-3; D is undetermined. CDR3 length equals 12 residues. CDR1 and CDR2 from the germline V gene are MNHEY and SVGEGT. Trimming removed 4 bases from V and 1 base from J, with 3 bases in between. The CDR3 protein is CASSSGTDTQYF. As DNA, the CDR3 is TGTGCCAGCAGTTCGGGCACAGATACGCAGTATTTT.

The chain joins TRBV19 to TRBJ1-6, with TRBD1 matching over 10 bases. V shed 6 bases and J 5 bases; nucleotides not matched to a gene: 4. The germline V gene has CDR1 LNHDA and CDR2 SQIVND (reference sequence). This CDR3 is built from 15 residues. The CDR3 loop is CASSPGTGDNSPLHF. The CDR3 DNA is TGTGCCAGTAGCCCAGGGACAGGGGATAATTCACCCCTCCACTTT.

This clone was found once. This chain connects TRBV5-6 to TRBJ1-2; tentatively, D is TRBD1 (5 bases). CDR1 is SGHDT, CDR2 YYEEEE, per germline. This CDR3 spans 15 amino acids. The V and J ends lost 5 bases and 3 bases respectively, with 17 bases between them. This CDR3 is CASRVQGIAHYGYTF. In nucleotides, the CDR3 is TGTGCCAGCAGAGTCCAGGGAATTGCCCACTATGGCTACACCTTC.

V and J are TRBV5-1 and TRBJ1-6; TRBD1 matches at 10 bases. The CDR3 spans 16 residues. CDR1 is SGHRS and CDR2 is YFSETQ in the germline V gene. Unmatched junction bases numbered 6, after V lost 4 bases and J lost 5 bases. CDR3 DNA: TGCGCCAGCAGCCCAGGGACAGGGGAGGATAATTCACCCCTCCACTTT. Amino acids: CASSPGTGEDNSPLHF.

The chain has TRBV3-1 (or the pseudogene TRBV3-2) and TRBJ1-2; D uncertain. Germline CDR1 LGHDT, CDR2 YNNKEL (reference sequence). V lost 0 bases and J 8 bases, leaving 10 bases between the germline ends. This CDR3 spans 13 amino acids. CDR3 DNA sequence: TGTGCCAGCAGCCAAGATGGCCTGGTCGGCTACACCTTC. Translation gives CASSQDGLVGYTF.

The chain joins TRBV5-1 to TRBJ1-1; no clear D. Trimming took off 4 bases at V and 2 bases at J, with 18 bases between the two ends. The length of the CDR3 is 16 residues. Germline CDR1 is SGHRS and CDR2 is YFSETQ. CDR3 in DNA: TGCGCCAGCAGCCCACCCCTTCCCGGGGTTAACACTGAAGCTTTCTTT. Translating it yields CASSPPLPGVNTEAFF.